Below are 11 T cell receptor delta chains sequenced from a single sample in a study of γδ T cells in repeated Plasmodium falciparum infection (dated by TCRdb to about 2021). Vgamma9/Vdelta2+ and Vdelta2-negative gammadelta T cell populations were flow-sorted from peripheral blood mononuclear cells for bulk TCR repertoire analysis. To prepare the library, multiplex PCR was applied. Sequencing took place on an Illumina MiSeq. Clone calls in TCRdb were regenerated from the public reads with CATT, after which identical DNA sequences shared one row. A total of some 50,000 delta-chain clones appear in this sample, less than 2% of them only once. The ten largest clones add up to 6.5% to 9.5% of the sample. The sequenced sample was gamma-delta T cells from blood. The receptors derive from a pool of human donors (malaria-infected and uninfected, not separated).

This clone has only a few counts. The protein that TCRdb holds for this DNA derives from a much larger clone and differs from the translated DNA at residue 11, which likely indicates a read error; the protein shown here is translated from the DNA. The CDR3 nucleotides are TGTGCTCTTGGGGCGCCACTTACTCCGTACACCGATAAACTCATCTTT. Translation gives CALGAPLTPYTDKLIF. The chain is built from TRDV1 and TRDJ1; D not certain. The V gene's germline CDR1 is TSWWSYY and CDR2 QGS. The germline V and J ends were trimmed by 4 bases and 0 bases, with 15 bases remaining between them. The CDR3 loop spans 16 amino acids.

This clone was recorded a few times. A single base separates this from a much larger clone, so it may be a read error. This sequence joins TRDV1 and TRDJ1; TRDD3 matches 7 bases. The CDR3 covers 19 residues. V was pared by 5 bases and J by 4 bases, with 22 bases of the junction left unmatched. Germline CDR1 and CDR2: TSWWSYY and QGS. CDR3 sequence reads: CALGPDILQLLGLLDKLIF. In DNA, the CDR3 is TGTGCTCTTGGGCCTGACATCCTCCAATTACTGGGGCTTCTCGATAAACTCATCTTT.

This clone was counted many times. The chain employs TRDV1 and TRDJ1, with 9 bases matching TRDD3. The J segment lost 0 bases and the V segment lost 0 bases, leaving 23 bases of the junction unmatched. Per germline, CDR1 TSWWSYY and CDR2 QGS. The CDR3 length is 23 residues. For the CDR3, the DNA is TGTGCTCTTGGGGAACTTGAAGGACCAGGGGATACGACCCTAAACAGGTACACCGATAAACTCATCTTT. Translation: CALGELEGPGDTTLNRYTDKLIF.

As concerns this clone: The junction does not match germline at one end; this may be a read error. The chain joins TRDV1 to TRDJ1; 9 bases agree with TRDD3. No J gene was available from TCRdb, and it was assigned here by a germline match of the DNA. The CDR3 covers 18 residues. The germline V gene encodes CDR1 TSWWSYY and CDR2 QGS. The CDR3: CSGTTKRGYANHTDKLIF. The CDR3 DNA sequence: TGCTCTGGGACTACCAAGCGGGGATACGCCAATCACACCGATAAACTCATCTTT.

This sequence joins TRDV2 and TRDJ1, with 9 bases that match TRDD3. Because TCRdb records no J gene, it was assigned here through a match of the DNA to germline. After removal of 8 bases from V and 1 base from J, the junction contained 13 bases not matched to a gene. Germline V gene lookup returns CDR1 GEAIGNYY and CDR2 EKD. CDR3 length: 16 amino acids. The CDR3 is CALAPPYWGSTDKLIF. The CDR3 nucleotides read TGTGCCTTGGCACCGCCATACTGGGGGAGCACCGATAAACTCATCTTT.

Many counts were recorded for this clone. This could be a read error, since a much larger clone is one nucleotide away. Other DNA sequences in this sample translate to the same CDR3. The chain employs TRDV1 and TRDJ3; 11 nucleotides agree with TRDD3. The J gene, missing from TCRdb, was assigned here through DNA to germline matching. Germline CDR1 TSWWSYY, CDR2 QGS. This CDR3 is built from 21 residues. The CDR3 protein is CALGELPTGWGIRWDTRQMFF. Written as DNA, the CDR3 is TGTGCTCTTGGGGAACTACCTACAGGGTGGGGGATACGATGGGACACCAGACAGATGTTTTTC.

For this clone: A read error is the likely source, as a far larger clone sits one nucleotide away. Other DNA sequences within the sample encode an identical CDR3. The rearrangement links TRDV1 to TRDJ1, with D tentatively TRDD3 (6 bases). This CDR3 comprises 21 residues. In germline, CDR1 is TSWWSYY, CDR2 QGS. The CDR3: CALGELVPLGSSSQCTDKLIF. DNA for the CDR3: TGTGCTCTTGGAGAACTAGTACCTCTGGGGTCCTCCAGTCAATGCACCGATAAACTCATCTTT.

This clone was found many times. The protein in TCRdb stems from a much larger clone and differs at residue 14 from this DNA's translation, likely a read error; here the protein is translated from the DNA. CDR3 amino acids: CALGGPIRVTDKLTF. The CDR3 nucleotides are TGTGCTCTTGGGGGGCCGATCCGGGTTACCGATAAACTCACCTTT. The V gene was identified as TRDV1, while no J gene was called; TRDD3 is taken as the D call from the table, unchecked against the DNA. The CDR3 extends over 15 amino acids. CDR1 and CDR2 from the germline V gene are TSWWSYY and QGS.

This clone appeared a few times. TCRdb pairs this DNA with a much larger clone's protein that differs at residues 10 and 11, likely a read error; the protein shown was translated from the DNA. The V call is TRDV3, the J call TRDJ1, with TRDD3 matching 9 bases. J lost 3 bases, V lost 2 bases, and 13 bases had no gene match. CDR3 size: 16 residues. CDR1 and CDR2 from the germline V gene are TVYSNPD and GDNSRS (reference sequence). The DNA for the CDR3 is TGTGCCTTTGGTTACCGGTCTGGGGGATGCGCCGATAAACTCATCTTT. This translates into CAFGYRSGGCADKLIF.

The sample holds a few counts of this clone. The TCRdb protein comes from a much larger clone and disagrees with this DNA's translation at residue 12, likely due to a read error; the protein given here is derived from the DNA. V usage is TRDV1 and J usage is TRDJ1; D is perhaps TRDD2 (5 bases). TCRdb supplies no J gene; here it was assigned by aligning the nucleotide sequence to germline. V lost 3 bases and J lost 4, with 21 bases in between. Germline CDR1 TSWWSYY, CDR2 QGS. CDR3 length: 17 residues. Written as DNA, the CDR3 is TGTGCTCTTGGGGAGTCTACGTTTAGCCCCTACAGCGATAAACTCATCTTT. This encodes CALGESTFSPYSDKLIF.

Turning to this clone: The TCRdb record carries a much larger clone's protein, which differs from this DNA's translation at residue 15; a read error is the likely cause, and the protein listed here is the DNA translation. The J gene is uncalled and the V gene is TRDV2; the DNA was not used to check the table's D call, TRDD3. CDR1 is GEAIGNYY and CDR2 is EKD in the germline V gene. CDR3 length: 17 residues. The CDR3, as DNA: TGTGCCTGTGACGTCCGCTACCTGGGGGACCACACCGATAAACCCATCTTT. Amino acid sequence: CACDVRYLGDHTDKPIF.